This TCR beta chain is from a study of vaccination effects on CD4 cells after COVID-19. Study-wide background: Two convalescent patients were sampled 16 days and one week before vaccination.

Concerning this clone itself: The antigen is unknown.

ViraFEST used viral peptide pools to expand antigen-specific CD4+ T cells before sequencing. The culture ran for approximately 9 days before CD4+ T cells were isolated. SARS-CoV-2 infection was confirmed by PCR in the person between March and December 2020. A half-medium replacement with IL-2 medium was carried out on days 3 and 7. Sequencing used immunoSEQ multiplex PCR; TCRdb keeps in-frame clones, though not all of them. Altogether 25,000 to 35,000 clones are present, 65% to 75% being singletons, with the ten largest covering less than 35%. Trimming pared 4 bases from V and 8 bases from J, leaving 18 bases between. CDR3 length: 15 residues. The germline CDR1 and CDR2 sequences are MGHRA and YSYEKL. General study points: By a late point after vaccination, infection- and vaccine-induced clones had shrunk markedly through clonal contraction.

V and J are TRBV4-1 and TRBJ1-3; no definite D call. The sequencing here drew on CD4+ T cells from PBMCs cultured with a peptide pool, taken before COVID-19 vaccination. The source is a human donor who had a prior SARS-CoV-2 infection. CDR3 in DNA: TGCGCCAGCAGCCTAGACGAGGGATTTGGGGACACCATATATTTT. Translating it yields CASSLDEGFGDTIYF.